This TCR beta chain was found in a study of immune evolution from preneoplasia to lung adenocarcinoma. The method was immunoSEQ multiplex PCR; TCRdb's version includes in-frame clones alone and lacks a portion of them. The sample lists 8,800 or so clones; around 80% were seen once. This clone qualifies as medium-sized. This TCR was recovered from a person aged 60-80 years with lung adenocarcinoma. The material sequenced was FFPE lung adenocarcinoma in situ tissue.

CDR3: CASRNIDRGRIYGYTF. CDR3 coding DNA: TGTGCCAGCAGGAACATCGACAGGGGACGAATCTATGGCTACACCTTC. V usage is TRBV7-2 and J usage is TRBJ1-2, with TRBD1 identical over 8 bases. The V segment lost 6 bases and the J segment 4 bases; nucleotides outside the gene matches: 13. The CDR3 spans 16 residues. Germline CDR1 reads SGHTA; CDR2 reads FQGNSA.